Listed below are T cell receptor beta chains from one sample, sequenced in a study of blood T cell repertoires in COVID-19. Profiled with immunoSEQ multiplex PCR; TCRdb holds only in-frame clones, not every one. The sample carries roughly 140,000 clones, around 87% recorded once. The specimen was peripheral blood. These receptors originate from a woman aged 60-75 years with active or convalescent COVID-19. Each CDR3 is given with its conserved first and last residue. A D gene is named only where the DNA matches it firmly. The listing skips clone size in some rows; elsewhere it reads once, few, many or a size class.

j_call,v_call,clone_size,d_call,cdr3_nt,cdr3_aa
TRBJ2-7,TRBV7-2,.,.,TGTGCCAGCAGCTTATCCTACTCCTACGAGCAGTACTTC,CASSLSYSYEQYF
TRBJ1-1,TRBV27,few,.,TGTGCCAGCAGAACCTTCCAGGGGTTGGACACTGAAGCTTTCTTT,CASRTFQGLDTEAFF
TRBJ1-4,TRBV7-2,.,.,TGTGCCAGCAGTGTAAATGGGGGGGGGAAAAATGAAAAACTGTTTTTT,CASSVNGGGKNEKLFF
TRBJ2-7,TRBV19,.,TRBD1,TGTGCCAGTAGTATTAGGGGACAGGTCTACGAGCAGTACTTC,CASSIRGQVYEQYF
TRBJ1-1,TRBV10-3,.,TRBD1,TGTGCCATCACCCCACAGGGGTCTACACCTGAAGCTTTCTTT,CAITPQGSTPEAFF
TRBJ2-2,TRBV6-2/TRBV6-3,.,TRBD1,TGTGCCAGCAGTACAACAGGGGGCGCTTCCCGGGAGCTGTTTTTT,CASSTTGGASRELFF
TRBJ2-7,TRBV4-2,.,.,TGTGCCAGCAGCCAAGGGCTACCGGGCTACGAGCAGTACTTC,CASSQGLPGYEQYF
TRBJ2-7,TRBV19,.,TRBD1,TGTGCCAGTAGTAGGGCGGGACAGGGGATCATATACGAGCAGTACTTC,CASSRAGQGIIYEQYF
TRBJ1-2,TRBV7-9,.,.,TGTGCCAGCAGCTTAGCCGGGGAGGGAAGAGCTAACTATGGCTACACCTTC,CASSLAGEGRANYGYTF
TRBJ2-3,TRBV18,.,TRBD1,TGTGCCAGCTCACCGCCGGGACAGGGGGTCACAGATACGCAGTATTTT,CASSPPGQGVTDTQYF
TRBJ2-5,TRBV21-1,.,.,TGTGCCAGCAGCATAACAGATCAGGGAGGGTACCAAGAGACCCAGTACTTC,CASSITDQGGYQETQYF
TRBJ2-3,TRBV3-1/TRBV3-2,.,.,TGTGCCAGCAGCTCTATACAGGGACCCGAAGCGGATACGCAGTATTTT,CASSSIQGPEADTQYF
TRBJ1-4,TRBV3-1/TRBV3-2,.,TRBD1,TGTGCCAGCAGCCAAGAGACAGGGGGTTTAGGTGAAAAACTGTTTTTT,CASSQETGGLGEKLFF
TRBJ2-7,TRBV7-2,.,TRBD2,TGTGCCAGCAGCTTAGAGCCAGCGGGGCGTGAGCAGTACTTC,CASSLEPAGREQYF
TRBJ1-3,TRBV2,.,TRBD1,TGTGCCAGCAGTGGGACAGGTCGACCTGGAAACACCATATATTTT,CASSGTGRPGNTIYF
TRBJ1-2,TRBV13,.,.,TGTGCCAGCAGCTCACACAGGGACACCAACTATGGCTACACCTTC,CASSSHRDTNYGYTF
TRBJ1-4,TRBV7-9,.,TRBD1,TGTGCCAGCAGCTCCGATAGGGGGCTTGGGGTGAAACTGTTTTTT,CASSSDRGLGVKLFF
TRBJ1-1,TRBV3-1/TRBV3-2,few,.,TGTGCCAGCAGCCAATGGACTGGAACTGAAGCTTTCTTT,CASSQWTGTEAFF
TRBJ2-5,TRBV11-2,.,.,TGTGCCAGCAGCTTAGAGAGGCTGCAAGAGACCCAGTACTTC,CASSLERLQETQYF
TRBJ2-7,TRBV6-5,.,TRBD1,TGTGCCAGCAGGGGACGGGGGACAGGGGTCTCCGAGCAGTACTTC,CASRGRGTGVSEQYF
TRBJ1-1,TRBV5-6,.,.,TGTGCCAGCAGCTTCTCGAACACTGAAGCTTTCTTT,CASSFSNTEAFF
TRBJ2-3,TRBV19,once,.,TGTGCCAGTAGTATTCAACAGAGCACAGATACGCAGTATTTT,CASSIQQSTDTQYF
TRBJ2-7,TRBV23-1,.,.,TGCGCCAGCAGGACAGAATACGAGCAGTACTTC,CASRTEYEQYF
TRBJ1-3,TRBV6-6,many,TRBD1,TGTGCCAGCAGGTCTATGGGACAGCTCTCTGGAAACACCATATATTTT,CASRSMGQLSGNTIYF
TRBJ1-3,TRBV25-1,once,TRBD1,TGTGCCAGCAGTGAGAACACAGGGGTAGGCTCTGGAAACACCATATATTTT,CASSENTGVGSGNTIYF
TRBJ1-2,TRBV5-1,.,TRBD1,TGCGCCAGCAGCGCCGGACAGGGGGCTAATGGCTACACCTTC,CASSAGQGANGYTF
TRBJ2-6,TRBV14,.,.,TGTGCCAGCAGCCCGCAGGACTCTGGGGCCAACGTCCTGACTTTC,CASSPQDSGANVLTF
TRBJ1-1,TRBV10-3,.,.,TGTGCCATCAGTGAGTCATTAACGGGTGGAATGAACACTGAAGCTTTCTTT,CAISESLTGGMNTEAFF
TRBJ2-1,TRBV5-1,.,TRBD2,TGCGCCAGCAGCCCCCGACTAGCGGGGGACTACAATGAGCAGTTCTTC,CASSPRLAGDYNEQFF
TRBJ2-2,TRBV6-5,.,.,TGTGCCAGCAGCGTTCATCAGGTTCCCGGGGAGCTGTTTTTT,CASSVHQVPGELFF
TRBJ2-3,TRBV7-9,once,.,TGTGCCAGCAGCAGTGGACTACTTACGCAGTATTTT,CASSSGLLTQYF
TRBJ2-5,TRBV7-8,once,.,TGTGCCAGCAGCTTAGTACGCGCCCTTGAGACCCAGTACTTC,CASSLVRALETQYF
TRBJ2-7,TRBV20-1,.,.,TGCAGTGCGCATAGGGGATACGAGCAGTACTTC,CSAHRGYEQYF
TRBJ2-5,TRBV19,.,.,TGTGCCAGTAGTTTAGGACTGGGAGAGACCCAGTACTTC,CASSLGLGETQYF
TRBJ1-3,TRBV30,.,TRBD1,TGTGCCTGGAAGGGGGCGCGTGGAAACACCATATATTTT,CAWKGARGNTIYF
TRBJ2-1,TRBV19,.,.,TGTGCCAGTAGTATAGGAGAGCACTCCTACAATGAGCAGTTCTTC,CASSIGEHSYNEQFF
TRBJ2-3,TRBV2,.,TRBD2,TGTGCCAGCAACAGGGAACTAGCGGGGGGAGCAGATACGCAGTATTTT,CASNRELAGGADTQYF
TRBJ1-5,TRBV18,.,.,TGTGCCAGCTCACCTGGAACGGGGAGTCAGCCCCAGCATTTT,CASSPGTGSQPQHF
TRBJ1-2,TRBV18,few,TRBD1,TGTGCCAGCACAAACAGGGGGTCGGATGGCTACACCTTC,CASTNRGSDGYTF
TRBJ2-5,TRBV7-2,.,TRBD2,TGTGCCAGCAGCTTAGGGACTAGCGGGGGCCGAGAGACCCAGTACTTC,CASSLGTSGGRETQYF
TRBJ1-5,TRBV19,.,TRBD1,TGTGCCAGTAGTACTCTCGGGACAGGGATCAATCAGCCCCAGCATTTT,CASSTLGTGINQPQHF
TRBJ1-1,TRBV5-4,.,TRBD1,TGTGCCAGCCGACAGGGGACTGAAGCTTTCTTT,CASRQGTEAFF
TRBJ1-1,TRBV12-5,once,.,TGTGCTAGTGGTTTTTGGGGGGTGACTGAAGCTTTCTTT,CASGFWGVTEAFF
TRBJ1-2,TRBV9,.,TRBD1,TGTGCCAGCAGCGCTTGGACAGGGGACTATGGCTACACCTTC,CASSAWTGDYGYTF
TRBJ1-1,TRBV9,once,.,TGTGCCAGCAGCGTAGGGACTTCGAACACTGAAGCTTTCTTT,CASSVGTSNTEAFF
TRBJ2-2,TRBV15,once,.,TGTGCCACCAGCAGGCTTACAGCGAACACCGGGGAGCTGTTTTTT,CATSRLTANTGELFF
TRBJ2-5,TRBV6-5,once,.,TGTGCCAGCAGTCCCGGGAATAGCCGGGAGACCCAGTACTTC,CASSPGNSRETQYF
TRBJ1-6,TRBV19,.,TRBD1,TGTGCCTCATCGGACAGGGAGAATTCACCCCTCCACTTT,CASSDRENSPLHF
TRBJ1-1,TRBV2,.,.,TGTGCCAGCGGGAGACCTGTTGGAATCAACACTGAAGCTTTCTTT,CASGRPVGINTEAFF